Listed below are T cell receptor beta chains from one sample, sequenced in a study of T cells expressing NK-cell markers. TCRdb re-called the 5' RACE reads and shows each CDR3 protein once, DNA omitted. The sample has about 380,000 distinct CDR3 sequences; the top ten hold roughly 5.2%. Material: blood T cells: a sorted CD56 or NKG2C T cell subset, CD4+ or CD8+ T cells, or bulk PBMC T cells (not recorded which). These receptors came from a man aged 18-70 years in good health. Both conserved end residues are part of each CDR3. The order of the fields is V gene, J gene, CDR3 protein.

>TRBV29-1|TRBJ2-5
CSVTTSGPKTQYF
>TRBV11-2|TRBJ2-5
CASSFGRKQETQYF
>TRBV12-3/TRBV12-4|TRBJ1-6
CASSRQGYSPLHF
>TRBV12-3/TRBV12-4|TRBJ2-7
CASSFRQTSSYEQYF
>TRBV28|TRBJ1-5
CASISSEGSNQPQHF
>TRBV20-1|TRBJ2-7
CSAFPTGGRNEQYF
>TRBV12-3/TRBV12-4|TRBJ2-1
CASSGTRGTYNEQFF
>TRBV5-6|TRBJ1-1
CASSRGARNTEAFF
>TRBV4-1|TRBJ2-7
CASSQDKEGGGYEQYF
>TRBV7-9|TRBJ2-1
CASSFEPGLAGEQFF
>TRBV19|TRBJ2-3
CACQGFDTQYF
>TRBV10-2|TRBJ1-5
CASSGQQYQPQHF
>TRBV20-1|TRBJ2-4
CSAHPRRGARKIAKNIQYF
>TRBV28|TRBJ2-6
CASSLDSVSGSGANVLTF
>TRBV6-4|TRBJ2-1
CASSDSFRQVLNEQFF
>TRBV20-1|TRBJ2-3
CSARAGGALDTQYF
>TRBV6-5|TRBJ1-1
CASSSIGTEAFF
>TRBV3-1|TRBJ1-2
CASSQERQGEYGYTF
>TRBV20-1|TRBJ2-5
CSARGGASLGTQYF
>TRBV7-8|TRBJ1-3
CASSIGQVGNTIYF
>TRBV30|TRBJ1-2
CAWRNKGGYYGYTF
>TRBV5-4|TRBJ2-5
CASSPGQSQETQYF
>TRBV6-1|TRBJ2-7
CASGRPGTQAYEQYF
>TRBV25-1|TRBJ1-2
CASSESSVYGYTF
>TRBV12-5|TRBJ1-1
CASGRQGRMDTEAFF
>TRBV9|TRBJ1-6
CARILGDRGVRIICPLHF
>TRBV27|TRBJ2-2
CASSLTQNTGELFF
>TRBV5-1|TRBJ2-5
CASSFLAGVNLETQYF
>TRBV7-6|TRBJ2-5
CASSFGTSGGGTQYF
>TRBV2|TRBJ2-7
CASSVMAGGIYEQYF
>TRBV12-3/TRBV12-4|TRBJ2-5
CASSWTGGVRETQYF
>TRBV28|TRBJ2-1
CASSTIPNEQFF
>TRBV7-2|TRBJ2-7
CASSASGTGTREQYF